A single sample is the source of the 3 T cell receptor beta chains below, sequenced in a study of T cell repertoires in cytomegalovirus infection. TCRdb recomputed calls from the reads with MiXCR, one row per CDR3 protein. The table includes about 830,000 distinct CDR3 sequences, 32% detected once. Their antigen targets remain unknown. Sequenced material: cultured CD8+ T cells from PBMCs, taken from culture after CMV antigen stimulation. Every receptor here comes from a human donor in good health (CMV status not recorded). Some clones in this sample may be carry-over from other donors' samples.

This chain uses TRBV7-9 with TRBJ2-2; D may be TRBD2 (6 bases). V was cut by 5 bases and J by 7 bases, with 20 bases left in between. From germline, CDR1 is SEHNR and CDR2 FQNEAQ (reference sequence). The CDR3 spans 16 residues. The CDR3 nucleotides are TGTGCCAGCAGCGGTATTCGGAGCCGGGGAGGCGGGGAGCTGTTTTTT. Its translation: CASSGIRSRGGGELFF.

The rearrangement joins TRBV7-2 to TRBJ2-5; the D is unclear. This CDR3 is built from 13 residues. In germline, CDR1 is SGHTA, CDR2 FQGNSA. The CDR3 loop is CVSSLKRLETQYF. The CDR3 DNA follows: TGTGTCAGTAGCTTAAAGCGTCTGGAGACCCAGTACTTC.

This clonotype was observed a handful of times. The chain has TRBV2 and TRBJ2-2; 12 bases match TRBD2. V was pared by 11 bases and J by 6 bases, with 10 bases of the junction left unmatched. Germline V gene lookup returns CDR1 SNHLY and CDR2 FYNNEI. The CDR3 is made up of 15 amino acids. This chain's CDR3 is CAAVGLAGGPGELFF. The CDR3 nucleotides read TGTGCCGCGGTAGGGCTAGCGGGGGGGCCCGGGGAGCTGTTTTTT. The full variable domain, in which reference TRBV2 and TRBJ2-2 provide the parts outside the CDR3, is EPEVTQTPSHQVTQMGQEVILRCVPISNHLYFYWYRQILGQKVEFLVSFYNNEISEKSEIFDDQFSVERPDGSNFTLKIRSTKLEDSAMYFCAAVGLAGGPGELFFGEGSRLTVL.